This T cell receptor (beta chain) came from a study of post-analysis software for immune sequencing data. Whole-study context: Progressive-relapsing, secondary progressive and relapsing-remitting multiple sclerosis were among the disease courses included. Whole-study findings and limits: For normalized Chao1 diversity, multiple sclerosis patients scored significantly lower than controls did. Patients carried five TRBV segments more frequently than controls did, and TRBV5-6, TRBV5-1 and TRBV20-1 were among them.

V shed 1 base and J shed 6 bases, with 10 bases lying between them. The CDR3 totals 13 residues. CDR1 is SGHRS and CDR2 is YFSETQ in the germline V gene. Built from TCR beta cDNA, the libraries had unique molecular identifiers in them. Once about 0.95 to 10 million T cells were used, approximately 520,000 cDNA molecules resulted. One entry per CDR3 protein, called by TCRdb with MiXCR from the PCR reads. Of hundreds of thousands of distinct CDR3 sequences in the sample, about 39% are singletons; the top ten hold about 7.6%. Of note for this clonotype: Its antigen is undetermined.

This receptor was taken from a girl under 10 years old with multiple sclerosis. The chain joins TRBV5-1 to TRBJ1-2, with D perhaps matching TRBD1 (5 bases). Sequencing was performed on blood. The CDR3 loop reads CASSLSRDDGYTF. CDR3 sequence (DNA): TGCGCCAGCAGCTTGAGCAGGGATGATGGCTACACCTTC.